Listed below are T cell receptor beta chains from one sample, sequenced in a study of a mutant IDH1 vaccine in newly diagnosed glioma. No antigen is known for these receptors. Sequencing was performed with immunoSEQ multiplex PCR; in TCRdb, only in-frame clones are kept and a portion is missing. Of about 83,000 clones listed, 91% are singletons. This specimen consisted of PBMCs, obtained from a glioma patient whose treatment included an IDH1 peptide vaccine. These receptor sequences come from a woman aged 45 to 65 with glioma. Each CDR3 is given with its conserved first and last residue. The D gene is left open where the match is weak. Only part of the rows carry a size: once, few, many, or a class if the clone is expanded.

J,size,V,D,CDR3,DNA
TRBJ1-2,NA,TRBV11-2,NA,CASSLQAGLYGYTF,TGTGCCAGCAGCTTACAAGCAGGGCTGTATGGCTACACCTTC
TRBJ2-5,once,TRBV5-5,NA,CASSQGRQETQYF,TGTGCCAGCAGCCAAGGACGGCAAGAGACCCAGTACTTC
TRBJ2-3,NA,TRBV4-2,TRBD2,CASSQELAGGNTDTQYF,TGTGCCAGCAGCCAAGAGTTAGCGGGAGGTAACACAGATACGCAGTATTTT
TRBJ2-7,once,TRBV30,NA,CAWSSYRVEKSYEQYF,TGTGCCTGGAGTTCCTACAGGGTAGAGAAATCCTACGAGCAGTACTTC
TRBJ2-3,once,TRBV5-1,NA,CASSLDGPLDTQYF,TGCGCCAGCAGCTTGGACGGTCCGTTGGATACGCAGTATTTT
TRBJ2-1,NA,TRBV7-7,TRBD1,CASSEDRVNEQFF,TGTGCTAGCAGTGAGGACAGGGTAAATGAGCAGTTCTTC
TRBJ2-7,NA,TRBV6-6,NA,CASSYASTYEQYF,TGTGCCAGCAGTTACGCGTCAACCTACGAGCAGTACTTC
TRBJ2-7,NA,TRBV15,TRBD2,CATSSRLAVRPYEQYF,TGTGCCACCAGCAGCCGACTAGCGGTACGTCCCTACGAGCAGTACTTC
TRBJ2-7,NA,TRBV6-6,NA,CASSTLSGEHYEQYF,TGTGCCAGCAGTACGCTCTCGGGGGAGCACTACGAGCAGTACTTC
TRBJ1-2,NA,TRBV7-3,TRBD1,CASSPGQGNYGYTF,TGTGCCAGCAGCCCGGGACAGGGGAACTATGGCTACACCTTC
TRBJ2-1,NA,TRBV10-3,TRBD2,CAISGTSGNEQFF,TGTGCCATCAGTGGGACTAGCGGCAATGAGCAGTTCTTC
TRBJ2-1,NA,TRBV19,NA,CASSIEGLILAEQFF,TGTGCCAGTAGTATAGAGGGCCTGATCCTCGCAGAGCAGTTCTTC
TRBJ2-5,once,TRBV10-3,NA,CAIKGGNLETQYF,TGTGCCATCAAGGGCGGCAACCTCGAGACCCAGTACTTC
TRBJ2-4,once,TRBV7-9,NA,CASSKGGKNIQYF,TGTGCCAGCAGCAAAGGAGGGAAAAACATTCAGTACTTC
TRBJ1-5,NA,TRBV19,TRBD1,CASSIGGTGNQPQHF,TGTGCCAGTAGTATTGGGGGGACAGGCAATCAGCCCCAGCATTTT
TRBJ1-3,NA,TRBV9,NA,CASGGNTIYF,TGTGCCAGCGGAGGAAACACCATATATTTT
TRBJ2-5,NA,TRBV10-2,NA,CASSESGGAGTQYF,TGCGCCAGCAGTGAGTCGGGGGGGGCAGGGACCCAGTACTTC
TRBJ2-5,NA,TRBV7-9,TRBD2,CASSSLAGGPGETQYF,TGTGCCAGCAGCTCTTTAGCGGGAGGGCCTGGGGAGACCCAGTACTTC
TRBJ2-7,NA,TRBV7-3,TRBD2,CASSLGGTSGSKQYF,TGTGCCAGCAGCTTAGGTGGGACTAGCGGGAGTAAGCAGTACTTC
TRBJ2-5,NA,TRBV18,NA,CASSPGGETQYF,TGTGCCAGCTCTCCAGGAGGGGAGACCCAGTACTTC
TRBJ2-2,NA,TRBV7-6,TRBD2,CASSRPGTSGRSRTGELFF,TGTGCCAGCAGCCGACCCGGGACTAGCGGGAGAAGTCGAACCGGGGAGCTGTTTTTT
TRBJ2-1,NA,TRBV5-4,NA,CASSLEQATYNEQFF,TGTGCCAGCAGCTTGGAACAGGCAACCTACAATGAGCAGTTCTTC
TRBJ2-1,NA,TRBV30,NA,CAWSGWRGLYNEQFF,TGTGCCTGGAGCGGCTGGAGGGGTTTATACAATGAGCAGTTCTTC
TRBJ2-7,NA,TRBV2,NA,CASSEVDEQYF,TGTGCCAGCAGTGAGGTTGACGAGCAGTACTTC
TRBJ2-7,NA,TRBV28,TRBD1,CASRTGEGRNEQYF,TGTGCCAGCAGGACAGGGGAAGGAAGGAACGAGCAGTACTTC
TRBJ2-1,NA,TRBV19,NA,CASSLSSYNEQFF,TGTGCCAGTAGCCTCAGCTCCTACAATGAGCAGTTCTTC
TRBJ2-7,NA,TRBV9,NA,CASSVGPDRSYEQYF,TGTGCCAGCAGCGTAGGACCGGACCGATCCTACGAGCAGTACTTC
TRBJ2-7,NA,TRBV11-1,NA,CASSLNTYEQYF,TGTGCCAGCAGCTTAAATACCTACGAGCAGTACTTC
TRBJ2-7,few,TRBV5-1,TRBD2,CASSAGYGLGRGEQYF,TGCGCCAGCAGCGCTGGATACGGACTAGGGCGGGGGGAGCAGTACTTC
TRBJ2-3,NA,TRBV5-6,NA,CASSLEPVLDTQYF,TGTGCCAGCAGTCTAGAACCGGTACTAGATACGCAGTATTTT
TRBJ1-1,NA,TRBV28,NA,CASSLVAGTEAFF,TGTGCCAGCAGTTTGGTAGCGGGTACTGAAGCTTTCTTT
TRBJ2-5,NA,TRBV11-1,TRBD2,CASLGGEETQYF,TGTGCCAGCCTCGGGGGGGAGGAGACCCAGTACTTC
TRBJ2-1,NA,TRBV21-1,NA,CASSKGTSGVLSYNEQFF,TGTGCCAGCAGCAAAGGTACTAGCGGGGTCTTGTCCTACAATGAGCAGTTCTTC
TRBJ1-2,NA,TRBV28,NA,CASSLRGAHPGYTF,TGTGCCAGCAGTTTACGGGGGGCGCATCCTGGCTACACCTTC
TRBJ1-1,NA,TRBV10-1,NA,CASSDKNTEAFF,TGCGCCAGCAGTGACAAGAACACTGAAGCTTTCTTT
TRBJ2-7,NA,TRBV27,NA,CASSILSSYEQYF,TGTGCCAGCAGTATACTGAGCTCCTACGAGCAGTACTTC
TRBJ1-5,NA,TRBV11-2,NA,CASSLDDNQPQHF,TGTGCCAGCAGCTTAGATGACAATCAGCCCCAGCATTTT
TRBJ2-1,NA,TRBV21-1,NA,CASSTPIITKSSYNEQFF,TGTGCCAGCAGCACCCCAATTATCACAAAAAGCTCCTACAATGAGCAGTTCTTC
TRBJ2-2,NA,TRBV30,NA,CAWSVPPLTGELFF,TGTGCCTGGAGTGTACCACCGCTCACCGGGGAGCTGTTTTTT
TRBJ2-2,NA,TRBV27,TRBD2,CASGHRGLAGTPLPGELFF,TGTGCCAGCGGTCACCGGGGACTAGCGGGGACACCTTTACCCGGGGAGCTGTTTTTT
TRBJ2-6,NA,TRBV18,NA,CASSPADVLTF,TGTGCCAGCTCACCGGCCGACGTCCTGACTTTC
TRBJ1-6,NA,TRBV7-9,NA,CASSRQASSYNSPLHF,TGTGCCAGCAGCCGACAGGCCAGCTCCTATAATTCACCCCTCCACTTT
TRBJ1-4,NA,TRBV30,NA,CAWRGVGHEKLFF,TGTGCCTGGAGGGGGGTTGGGCATGAAAAACTGTTTTTT
TRBJ1-2,NA,TRBV28,TRBD1,CASSLSASGTGGRGYTF,TGTGCCAGCAGTTTATCAGCTTCCGGGACAGGGGGCAGAGGCTACACCTTC
TRBJ2-3,NA,TRBV9,NA,CASSAGGGPDTQYF,TGTGCCAGCAGCGCAGGAGGGGGGCCAGATACGCAGTATTTT
TRBJ2-7,NA,TRBV28,NA,CASRTGFSYEQYF,TGTGCCAGCAGGACAGGTTTCTCCTACGAGCAGTACTTC
TRBJ1-1,few,TRBV18,NA,CASSSTVNTEAFF,TGTGCCAGCTCATCGACAGTGAACACTGAAGCTTTCTTT
TRBJ1-2,once,TRBV7-8,NA,CASSPRGDNYGYTF,TGTGCCAGCAGCCCCAGGGGCGATAACTATGGCTACACCTTC
TRBJ1-2,few,TRBV2,TRBD1,CASSLLTGGAWGYTF,TGTGCCAGCAGCTTGCTAACAGGGGGCGCGTGGGGCTACACCTTC
TRBJ1-4,NA,TRBV10-3,NA,CAISEGQTLGSEKLFF,TGTGCCATCAGTGAGGGTCAGACATTGGGAAGTGAAAAACTGTTTTTT
TRBJ2-3,NA,TRBV10-2,TRBD2,CASSDPASGSPDTQYF,TGCGCCAGCAGTGACCCGGCTAGCGGGAGCCCAGATACGCAGTATTTT
TRBJ2-7,NA,TRBV19,NA,CASSDRNSYEQYF,TGTGCCAGTAGTGACAGGAACTCCTACGAGCAGTACTTC
TRBJ2-5,NA,TRBV2,TRBD2,CASSPTGTTQETQYF,TGTGCCAGCAGTCCCACCGGGACTACACAAGAGACCCAGTACTTC
TRBJ2-2,NA,TRBV6-5,NA,CASSYYVDANTGELFF,TGTGCCAGCAGTTACTACGTTGACGCGAACACCGGGGAGCTGTTTTTT
TRBJ2-7,NA,TRBV27,TRBD2,CASSFRASGSREQYF,TGTGCCAGCAGCTTCCGAGCTAGCGGTTCTCGGGAGCAGTACTTC
TRBJ2-5,NA,TRBV9,NA,CASSVEGLWETQYF,TGTGCCAGCAGCGTAGAAGGTCTGTGGGAGACCCAGTACTTC
TRBJ2-4,NA,TRBV15,TRBD2,CATSRAGGGFQYF,TGTGCCACCAGCAGAGCGGGAGGAGGGTTTCAGTACTTC
TRBJ2-7,NA,TRBV14,TRBD1,CASSLRGGTGPYEQYF,TGTGCCAGCAGCCTAAGAGGGGGGACAGGACCCTACGAGCAGTACTTC